These 32 T cell receptor beta chains were sequenced from one sample in a study of identical twins (dated by TCRdb to between 2015 and 2016). Libraries were constructed by 5' RACE. TCRdb names Illumina HiSeq 2000 as the instrument used. TCRdb redid the processing of the public reads, applying fastp at Q25 and MiXCR, and retained in-frame beta chains. Rows are combined by CDR3 protein, so each entry shows the most common genes and DNA. For this sample there are some 500,000 distinct CDR3 sequences; approximately 22% appear just once. The ten largest make up about 0.91% of the sample. This sample also appeared in a second study, on T cells expressing NK-cell markers.

The sequenced sample consisted of CD4+ T cells sorted from blood. All receptors derive from a woman younger than 35 in good health.

This clonotype came up a few times. V is TRBV20-1 and J is TRBJ1-1; D may be TRBD1 (5 bases). The germline CDR1 and CDR2 sequences are DFQATT and SNEGSKA (reference sequence). V lost 5 bases and J 6 bases, leaving 19 bases between the germline ends. This CDR3 spans 14 amino acids. Here the CDR3 reads CSALVGPGDAEAFF. As DNA, the CDR3 is TGCAGTGCTTTGGTGGGCCCGGGGGACGCTGAAGCTTTCTTT.

This clonotype has ten or more counts. The chain links TRBV5-1 to TRBJ2-3; 7 bases fit TRBD2. J was trimmed by 4 bases and V by 1 base; bases with no gene match: 9. CDR3 length: 16 amino acids. Looked up from germline, CDR1 is SGHRS and CDR2 is YFSETQ. The CDR3 nucleotides read TGCGCCAGCAGCTTGAGCGGGACCGAGGTGGCAGATACGCAGTATTTT. Protein product: CASSLSGTEVADTQYF.

The CDR3 region is CATSDAGTDGETQYF. CDR3 DNA: TGTGCCACCAGTGATGCCGGGACAGACGGGGAGACCCAGTACTTC. The chain joins TRBV24-1 to TRBJ2-5; 7 bases map to TRBD1. The CDR3 totals 15 residues. V lost 3 bases to trimming and J lost 5 bases; unmatched junction nucleotides: 8. Germline loops: CDR1 KGHDR, CDR2 SFDVKD.

The sample holds a few counts of this clonotype. J is TRBJ1-4 and V is TRBV4-3, with D unresolved. CDR1 LGHNA and CDR2 YSLEER come from the germline V gene. V was cut by 1 base and J by 8 bases, with 14 bases left in between. CDR3 size: 15 residues. The chain's CDR3 is CASSQVPEGGEKLFF. The CDR3 region has the DNA TGCGCCAGCAGCCAAGTCCCGGAGGGAGGAGAAAAACTGTTTTTT.

Written as DNA, the CDR3 is TGTGCCAGCAGCGTAGGGCCTAGCGAATTTTACAATGAGCAGTTCTTC. Amino acid sequence: CASSVGPSEFYNEQFF. The gene calls are TRBV9 and TRBJ2-1, with TRBD2 as a possible D gene (6 bases). V lost 0 bases and J 4 bases, leaving 14 bases between the germline ends. Germline CDR1 SGDLS, CDR2 YYNGEE. The CDR3 sequence is 16 residues long. Based on the CDR3 plus reference TRBV9 and TRBJ2-1, the full variable domain is DSGVTQTPKHLITATGQRVTLRCSPRSGDLSVYWYQQSLDQGLQFLIQYYNGEERAKGNILERFSAQQFPDLHSELNLSSLELGDSALYFCASSVGPSEFYNEQFFGPGTRLTVL.

In its sample, this clonotype was seen a few times. This chain connects TRBV5-1 to TRBJ1-1; no clear D gene. V dropped 0 bases and J dropped 5 bases, with 23 bases sitting between them. Germline CDR1 reads SGHRS; CDR2 reads YFSETQ. The CDR3 covers 18 residues. CDR3 sequence reads: CASSLDNPGRHKRTEAFF. DNA for the CDR3: TGCGCCAGCAGCTTGGATAACCCCGGCCGTCATAAGCGAACTGAAGCTTTCTTT.

The chain employs TRBV3-1 and TRBJ2-2, with 8 bases matching TRBD1. CDR1 is LGHDT and CDR2 is YNNKEL in the germline V gene (reference sequence). The ends lost 3 bases at V and 2 bases at J; junction bases unmatched: 5. The CDR3 totals 16 residues. CDR3 in DNA: TGTGCCAGCAGCCACCTTGGACAGGGTAACACCGGGGAGCTGTTTTTT. It yields the protein CASSHLGQGNTGELFF.

This sequence joins TRBV18 and TRBJ2-5; D unresolved. Germline V CDR1 and CDR2: KGHSH, LQKENI. Trimming took off 5 bases at V and 7 bases at J, with 14 bases between the two ends. The CDR3 length is 13 residues. The CDR3 nucleotides read TGTGCCAGCTCAGAAAGGGCCGACGGGACCCAGTACTTC. This translates into CASSERADGTQYF.

This clonotype showed up just a few times. The chain carries TRBV6-1 and TRBJ1-5, with D possibly matching TRBD1 (5 bases). Germline values: CDR1 MNHNS, CDR2 SASEGT. The CDR3 consists of 14 residues. Trimming removed 7 bases at V and 0 bases at J, with 10 bases between. CDR3 residues: CASTLQVSNQPQHF. In DNA, the CDR3 is TGTGCCAGCACCCTACAGGTTAGCAATCAGCCCCAGCATTTT.

The chain has TRBV5-1 and TRBJ1-6; D is ambiguous. CDR1 is SGHRS and CDR2 is YFSETQ in the germline V gene. The CDR3 is made up of 14 amino acids. V was pared by 3 bases and J by 4 bases, with 8 bases between. In DNA form, the CDR3 reads TGCGCCAGCAGCTGGGAGCGGTATAATTCACCCCTCCACTTT. Protein product: CASSWERYNSPLHF.

Only a few counts were recorded for this clonotype. The chain recombines TRBV5-6 with TRBJ2-1; D is perhaps TRBD2 (5 bases). V was trimmed by 4 bases and J by 5 bases, leaving 22 bases between them. CDR1 SGHDT and CDR2 YYEEEE come from the germline V gene. CDR3 size: 17 residues. The CDR3, as DNA: TGTGCCAGCAGCCCACTCACGAGGACTCGTTTCGACAATGAGCAGTTCTTC. Translation gives CASSPLTRTRFDNEQFF.

This clonotype appeared a few times. The chain couples TRBV20-1 to TRBJ2-7, with TRBD2 matching over 12 bases. The CDR3 has 14 residues. The trim removed 4 bases at V and 5 bases at J, leaving 6 bases unmatched. Germline-derived CDR1 and CDR2 are DFQATT and SNEGSKA (reference sequence). CDR3 nucleotides: TGCAGTGCTAAAAAGCCTAGCGGGGGGGACGAGCAGTACTTC. It is translated as CSAKKPSGGDEQYF.

This clonotype was seen only once. This sequence joins TRBV19 and TRBJ1-5; no reliable D call. The V and J ends lost 3 bases and 2 bases respectively, with 11 bases between them. The germline CDR1 and CDR2 sequences are LNHDA and SQIVND (reference sequence). The CDR3 loop spans 15 amino acids. CDR3 nucleotides: TGTGCCAGTAGTATCGAGGGCTGGGGCAATCAGCCCCAGCATTTT. Encoded protein: CASSIEGWGNQPQHF.

This clonotype was picked up many times. This chain joins TRBV29-1 and TRBJ2-3; TRBD1 might be the D (6 bases). This CDR3 is built from 14 residues. V shed 0 bases and J shed 10 bases, with 17 bases lying between them. Germline CDR1 and CDR2: SQVTM and ANQGSEA. Written as DNA, the CDR3 is TGCAGCGTTGAAGATCCCTACAGGGCCGGTCCGCAGTATTTT. As protein: CSVEDPYRAGPQYF.

The CDR3 is CSATSRNEQFF. Here the CDR3 DNA reads TGCAGTGCTACTTCGCGGAATGAGCAGTTCTTC. The chain combines TRBV20-1 with TRBJ2-1; D is unresolved. CDR3 length: 11 residues. Trimming cost V 4 bases and J 7 bases, with 8 bases left between them. The germline CDR1 and CDR2 sequences are DFQATT and SNEGSKA (reference sequence).

This chain connects TRBV4-3 to TRBJ2-7; D ambiguous. CDR3 length: 12 amino acids. Germline V gene lookup returns CDR1 LGHNA and CDR2 YSLEER. V lost 1 base and J lost 6, with 7 bases in between. This CDR3 reads CASSQGSGEQYF. The DNA of the CDR3 is TGCGCCAGCAGCCAAGGGTCGGGCGAGCAGTACTTC.

This chain connects TRBV20-1 to TRBJ2-2; no reliable D call. CDR1 is DFQATT, CDR2 SNEGSKA, per germline (reference sequence). The CDR3 is made up of 12 amino acids. V was shortened by 3 bases and J by 6 bases, with 8 bases between the two germline ends. The CDR3, as DNA: TGCAGTGCTAGTTCTCCGGCCGGGGAGCTGTTTTTT. Its translation: CSASSPAGELFF.

There are a few counts of this clonotype. The V and J genes are TRBV20-1 and TRBJ2-3, with 11 bases identical to TRBD2. Germline loops: CDR1 DFQATT, CDR2 SNEGSKA (reference sequence). The junction had 2 bases not matched to a gene; V was cut back by 7 bases and J by 2 bases. The CDR3 is 13 amino acids. The CDR3 DNA reads as TGCAGTGTACTAGCGGGGGTCACAGATACGCAGTATTTT. Its protein product is CSVLAGVTDTQYF.

V is TRBV12-3 or TRBV12-4 and J is TRBJ2-3; 10 nucleotides agree with TRBD2. Trimming took 1 base from V and 4 from J; bases not matched to a gene: 11. CDR3 size: 18 residues. The CDR3 DNA follows: TGTGCCAGCAGTTTAGGGCTAGCGGGGGCGGGCTTTGCAGATACGCAGTATTTT. Translated: CASSLGLAGAGFADTQYF.

The chain couples TRBV20-1 to TRBJ2-5; 7 nucleotides agree with TRBD2. Germline V gives CDR1 DFQATT, CDR2 SNEGSKA (reference sequence). The CDR3 sequence is 13 residues long. Losses at the gene ends were 5 bases for V and 5 bases for J; bases not matched to a gene: 8. The CDR3, as DNA: TGCAGTGCTGCGGGAGAGGATTGGGAGACCCAGTACTTC. Its translation is CSAAGEDWETQYF.

This clonotype showed up many times. The V gene is TRBV12-3 or TRBV12-4, the J gene TRBJ2-7; 8 bases align to TRBD2. This CDR3 is 14 amino acids long. With 2 bases clipped from V and 6 bases from J, the junction kept 6 bases outside the gene matches. The CDR3, as DNA: TGTGCCAGCAGTTTATCCGGGAGGGTTCGCGAGCAGTACTTC. Amino acid sequence: CASSLSGRVREQYF.

This clonotype has a handful of counts. The V call is TRBV10-1, the J call TRBJ2-1; 8 bases are a match to TRBD2. CDR1 is WNHNN, CDR2 SYGVQD, per germline (reference sequence). Losses at the gene ends were 8 bases for V and 6 bases for J; bases not matched to a gene: 12. The CDR3 length is 15 residues. This chain's CDR3 is CASFPPGLAVNEQFF. CDR3 coding DNA: TGCGCCAGCTTCCCCCCCGGACTAGCTGTCAATGAGCAGTTCTTC.

This clonotype was detected a few times. The CDR3 DNA sequence: TGTGCCAGCAGTCCCCCAGTAGTGTACAATGAGCAGTTCTTC. As protein: CASSPPVVYNEQFF. The chain recombines TRBV7-9 with TRBJ2-1, with D unresolved. Trimming removed 6 bases at V and 4 bases at J, with 13 bases between. Germline loops: CDR1 SEHNR, CDR2 FQNEAQ (reference sequence). This CDR3 region has 14 residues.

This chain joins TRBV6-5 and TRBJ2-6; no firm D call. The germline gives CDR1 MNHEY, CDR2 SVGAGI. This CDR3 is built from 16 residues. Trimming took 2 bases from V and 2 from J, leaving 10 bases between them. CDR3 bases: TGTGCCAGCAGTTACAACCTAGGAGCTGGGGCCAACGTCCTGACTTTC. The encoded protein is CASSYNLGAGANVLTF.

The V and J genes are TRBV6-5 and TRBJ1-1, with D perhaps matching TRBD1 (5 bases). Per the germline V gene, CDR1 is MNHEY and CDR2 is SVGAGI. V lost 7 bases and J lost 7, with 13 bases in between. The CDR3 has 12 amino acids. This CDR3 is CASNLHGGEAFF. CDR3 DNA: TGTGCCAGCAACCTTCACGGGGGTGAAGCTTTCTTT.

The chain has TRBV29-1 and TRBJ1-1, with D hard to call. Germline assignment: CDR1 SQVTM and CDR2 ANQGSEA. This CDR3 is built from 10 residues. V lost 4 bases and J lost 6, with 6 bases in between. This chain's CDR3 is CSVGVSEAFF. The CDR3 DNA follows: TGCAGCGTTGGAGTCTCTGAAGCTTTCTTT. Supplemented by reference TRBV29-1 and TRBJ1-1, the full variable domain reads SAVISQKPSRDICQRGTSLTIQCQVDSQVTMMFWYRQQPGQSLTLIATANQGSEATYESGFVIDKFPISRPNLTFSTLTVSNMSPEDSSIYLCSVGVSEAFFGQGTRLTVV.

This chain connects TRBV6-1 to TRBJ2-6; D not certain. This CDR3 has 13 amino acids. V was pared by 8 bases and J by 4 bases, with 9 bases between. Germline assignment: CDR1 MNHNS and CDR2 SASEGT. The CDR3 DNA is TGTGCCAGCGCTCCTTGGGGGGCCAACGTCCTGACTTTC. This translates into CASAPWGANVLTF.

J is TRBJ1-2 and V is TRBV16; no clear D gene. In germline, CDR1 is KGHSY, CDR2 FQNENV. There are 14 residues in the CDR3. Deletions cut 4 bases from V and 14 bases from J, with 23 bases between. CDR3 residues: CASSPRTVGSEGTF. CDR3 sequence (DNA): TGTGCCAGCAGCCCGCGGACGGTGGGGTCGGAGGGTACCTTC. Filled out from reference TRBV16 and TRBJ1-2, the complete variable domain reads GEEVAQTPKHLVRGEGQKAKLYCAPIKGHSYVFWYQQVLKNEFKFLISFQNENVFDETGMPKERFSAKCLPNSPCSLEIQATKLEDSAVYFCASSPRTVGSEGTFGSGTRLTVV.

This clonotype has just a few counts. The chain combines TRBV6-1 with TRBJ2-1, with 10 bases matching TRBD2. The germline V gene has CDR1 MNHNS and CDR2 SASEGT. The CDR3 is 16 residues long. The J segment lost 4 bases and the V segment lost 6 bases, leaving 9 bases of the junction unmatched. The CDR3 reads CASRNPYSGRYNEQFF. The CDR3 DNA reads as TGTGCCAGCAGAAACCCATATAGCGGGAGGTACAATGAGCAGTTCTTC.

This clonotype was detected many times. V is TRBV20-1 and J is TRBJ1-1; possible D gene TRBD1, 6 bases. The length of the CDR3 is 10 residues. V was trimmed by 6 bases and J by 10 bases, leaving 12 bases between them. Germline loops: CDR1 DFQATT, CDR2 SNEGSKA (reference sequence). The CDR3 sequence is CSAREGGAFF. The CDR3 region has the DNA TGCAGTGCACGAGAGGGGGGAGCTTTCTTT.

There are a few counts of this clonotype. The V call is TRBV10-3, the J call TRBJ1-1, with D possibly matching TRBD1 (6 bases). The germline V gene has CDR1 ENHRY and CDR2 SYGVKD. The V gene lost 4 bases and the J gene lost 1 base, with 10 bases spanning the gap. The CDR3 extends over 14 amino acids. The CDR3 region has the DNA TGTGCCATCAGTGGCCAAGGGGGGAACACTGAAGCTTTCTTT. It codes for CAISGQGGNTEAFF.

The table lists this clonotype with a few counts. The rearrangement joins TRBV12-1 to TRBJ2-1; TRBD2 was called by the table and not checked on the DNA. TRBV12-1 is labeled a pseudogene. The CDR3 totals 15 residues. The CDR3 DNA follows: TGTGCCAGCAGCTTGAGTAGCTCCCCCTACAATGAGCAGTTCTTC. Translation gives CASSLSSSPYNEQFF.